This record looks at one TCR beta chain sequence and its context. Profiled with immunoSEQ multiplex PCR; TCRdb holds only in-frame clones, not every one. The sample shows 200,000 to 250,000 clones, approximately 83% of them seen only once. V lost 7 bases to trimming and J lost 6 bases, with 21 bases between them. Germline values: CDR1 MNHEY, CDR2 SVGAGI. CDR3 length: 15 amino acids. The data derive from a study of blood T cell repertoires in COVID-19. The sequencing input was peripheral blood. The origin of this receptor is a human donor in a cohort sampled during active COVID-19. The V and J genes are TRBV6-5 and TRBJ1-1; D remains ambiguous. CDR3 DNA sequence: TGTGCCAGCACCAGACGGAGGCCTCCCCGTTCTGAAGCTTTCTTT. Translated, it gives CASTRRRPPRSEAFF.